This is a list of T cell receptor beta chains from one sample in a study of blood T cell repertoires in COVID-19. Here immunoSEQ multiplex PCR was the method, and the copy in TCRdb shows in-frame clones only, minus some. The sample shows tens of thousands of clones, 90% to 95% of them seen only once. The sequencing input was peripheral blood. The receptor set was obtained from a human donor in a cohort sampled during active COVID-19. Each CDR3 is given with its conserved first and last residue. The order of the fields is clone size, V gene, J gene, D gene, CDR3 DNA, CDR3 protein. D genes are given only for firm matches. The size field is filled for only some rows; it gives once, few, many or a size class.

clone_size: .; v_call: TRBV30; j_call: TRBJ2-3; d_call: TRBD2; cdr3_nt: TGTGCCTGGAGCAAGACCGGGACTAGCGGGGGGGCAGATACGCAGTATTTT; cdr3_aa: CAWSKTGTSGGADTQYF
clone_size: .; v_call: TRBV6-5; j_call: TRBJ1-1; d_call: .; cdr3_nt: TGTGCCAGCAGTTACTACCGGGGAGGTGAAGCTTTCTTT; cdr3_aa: CASSYYRGGEAFF
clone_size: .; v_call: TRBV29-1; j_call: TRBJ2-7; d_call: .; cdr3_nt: TGCAGCGTCCATGGGGAGGCCCCCTACGAGCAGTACTTC; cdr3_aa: CSVHGEAPYEQYF
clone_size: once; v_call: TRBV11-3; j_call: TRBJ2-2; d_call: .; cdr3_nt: TGTGCCAGCAGCGCACGGTTGAAGGGGGAGCTGTTTTTT; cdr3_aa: CASSARLKGELFF
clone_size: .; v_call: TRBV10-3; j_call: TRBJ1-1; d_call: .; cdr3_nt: TGTGCCATCAGTGAGGCAGTCCCCACTGAAGCTTTCTTT; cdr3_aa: CAISEAVPTEAFF
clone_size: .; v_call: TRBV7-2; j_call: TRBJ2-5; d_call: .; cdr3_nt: TGTGCCAGCAGCCCCCTCTACGAGAAAGAGACCCAGTACTTC; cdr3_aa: CASSPLYEKETQYF
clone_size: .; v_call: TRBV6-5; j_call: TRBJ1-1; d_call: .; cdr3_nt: TGTGCCAGCAGGGAGAATGAAGCTTTCTTT; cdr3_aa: CASRENEAFF
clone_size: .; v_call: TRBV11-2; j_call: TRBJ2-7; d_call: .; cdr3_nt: TGTGCCAGCAGCACCAACAGGGACCCAACCTACGAGCAGTACTTC; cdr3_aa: CASSTNRDPTYEQYF
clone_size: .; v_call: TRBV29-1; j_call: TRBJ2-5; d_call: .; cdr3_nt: TGCAGCGTTGATCCCGGGGGGCAGTCTTGGGAGACCCAGTACTTC; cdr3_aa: CSVDPGGQSWETQYF
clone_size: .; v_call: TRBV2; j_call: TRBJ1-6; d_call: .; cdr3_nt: TGTGCCAGCATCCAGGACACTGGTTCACCCCTCCACTTT; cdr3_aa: CASIQDTGSPLHF
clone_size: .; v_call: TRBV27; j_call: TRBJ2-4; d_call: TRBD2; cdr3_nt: TGTGCCAGCAGCCCTAGCGGGAATCCCAAAAACATTCAGTACTTC; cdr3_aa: CASSPSGNPKNIQYF
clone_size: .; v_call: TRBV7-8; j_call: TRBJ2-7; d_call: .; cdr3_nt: TGTGCCAGCAGCTTAGCTCTATACGAGCAGTACTTC; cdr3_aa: CASSLALYEQYF
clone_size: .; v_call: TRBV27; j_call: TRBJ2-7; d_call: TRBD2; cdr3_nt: TGTGCCAGCGGTACGCAAACTAGCGGAAAATTCTACGAGCAGTACTTC; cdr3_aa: CASGTQTSGKFYEQYF
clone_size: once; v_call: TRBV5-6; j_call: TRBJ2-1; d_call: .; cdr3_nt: TGTGCCAGCAGTTATGTCGGTTGGTCCTACAATGAGCAGTTCTTC; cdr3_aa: CASSYVGWSYNEQFF
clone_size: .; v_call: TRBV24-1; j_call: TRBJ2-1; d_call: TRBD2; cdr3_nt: TGTGCCACCAGTGTGCCTAGCGGGGGTGGTGAGCAGTTCTTC; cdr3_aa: CATSVPSGGGEQFF
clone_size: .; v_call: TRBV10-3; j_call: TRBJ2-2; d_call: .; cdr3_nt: TGTGCCGCCCAGGCGGGACAGCAGACCGGGGAGCTGTTTTTT; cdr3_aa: CAAQAGQQTGELFF
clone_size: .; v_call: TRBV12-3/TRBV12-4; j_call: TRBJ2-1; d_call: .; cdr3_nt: TGTGCCAGCATAAAAGCTGGCAATGAGCAGTTCTTC; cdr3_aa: CASIKAGNEQFF
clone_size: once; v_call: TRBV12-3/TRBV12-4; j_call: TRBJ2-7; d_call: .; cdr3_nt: TGTGCCAGCAGTCAAGGGGGCGAGCAGTACTTC; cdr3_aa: CASSQGGEQYF
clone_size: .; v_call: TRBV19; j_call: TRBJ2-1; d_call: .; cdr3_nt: TGTGCCAGTAAGGACGGGAACAATGAGCAGTTCTTC; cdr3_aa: CASKDGNNEQFF
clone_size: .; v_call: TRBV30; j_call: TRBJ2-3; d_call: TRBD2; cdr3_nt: TGTGCCTGGAGTGTAGGCGGGGGGGCGGTGGATACGCAGTATTTT; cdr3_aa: CAWSVGGGAVDTQYF
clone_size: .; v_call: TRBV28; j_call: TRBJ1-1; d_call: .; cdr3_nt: TGTGCCAGCAGTTTCTACAGAAAGAACACTGAAGCTTTCTTT; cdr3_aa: CASSFYRKNTEAFF
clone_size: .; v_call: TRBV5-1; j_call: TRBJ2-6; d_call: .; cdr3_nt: TGCGCCAGCAGCTTGAAAGGGGGAGCCGGGGCCAACGTCCTGACTTTC; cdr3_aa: CASSLKGGAGANVLTF
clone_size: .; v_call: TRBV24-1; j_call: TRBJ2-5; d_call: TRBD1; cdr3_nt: TGTGCCACGGGACAGTTTGAGACCCAGTACTTC; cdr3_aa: CATGQFETQYF
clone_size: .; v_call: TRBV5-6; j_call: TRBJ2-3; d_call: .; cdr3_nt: TGTGCCAGCAGCCCAGAGTTGACAGGCTCCACAGATACGCAGTATTTT; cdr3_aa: CASSPELTGSTDTQYF
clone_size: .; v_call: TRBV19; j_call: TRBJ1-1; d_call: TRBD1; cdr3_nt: TGTGCCAGTAGGACCGGGACAGGGAGTACTGAAGCTTTCTTT; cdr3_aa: CASRTGTGSTEAFF
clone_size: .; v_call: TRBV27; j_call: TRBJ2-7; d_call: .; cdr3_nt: TGTGCCAGCAGTTTATCTAGGGGGGGCGAGCAGTACTTC; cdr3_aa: CASSLSRGGEQYF
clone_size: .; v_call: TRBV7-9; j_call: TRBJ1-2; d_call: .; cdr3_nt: TGTGCCACTTACCACAGCTATGGCTACACCTTC; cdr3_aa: CATYHSYGYTF
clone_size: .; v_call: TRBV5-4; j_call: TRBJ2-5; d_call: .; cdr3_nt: TGTGCCAGCAGCTTGGACGGGCAAGAGACCCAGTACTTC; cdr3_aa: CASSLDGQETQYF
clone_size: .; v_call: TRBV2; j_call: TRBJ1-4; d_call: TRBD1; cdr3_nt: TGTGCCAGCAGCTCCGGGACAGGGGGCGAAAAACTGTTTTTT; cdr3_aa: CASSSGTGGEKLFF
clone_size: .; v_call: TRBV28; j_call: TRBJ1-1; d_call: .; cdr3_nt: TGTGCCAGCAGAAATGGGAGGGCCAGGATGAACACTGAAGCTTTCTTT; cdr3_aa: CASRNGRARMNTEAFF
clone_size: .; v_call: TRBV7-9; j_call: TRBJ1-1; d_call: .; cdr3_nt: TGTGCCACCTCGGGGGTGAGGCCGAACACTGAAGCTTTCTTT; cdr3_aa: CATSGVRPNTEAFF
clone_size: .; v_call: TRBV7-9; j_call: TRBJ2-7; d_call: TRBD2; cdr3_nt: TGTGCCAGCAGCCTTAGCGGGGACGGGTACGAGCAGTACTTC; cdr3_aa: CASSLSGDGYEQYF
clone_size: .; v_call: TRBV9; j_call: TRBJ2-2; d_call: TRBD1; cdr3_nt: TGTGCCAGCAGCGTAGCTAGTAGGACAGGGGGGACCGGGGAGCTGTTTTTT; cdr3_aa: CASSVASRTGGTGELFF
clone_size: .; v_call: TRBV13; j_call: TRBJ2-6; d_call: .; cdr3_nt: TGTGCCAGCACCGCCCCAATAGACTCTGGGGCCAACGTCCTGACTTTC; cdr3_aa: CASTAPIDSGANVLTF
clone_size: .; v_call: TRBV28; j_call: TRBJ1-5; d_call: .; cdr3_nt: TGTGCCAGCAGTTTATTCCTTGTGAGGGGCAATCAGCCCCAGCATTTT; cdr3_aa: CASSLFLVRGNQPQHF
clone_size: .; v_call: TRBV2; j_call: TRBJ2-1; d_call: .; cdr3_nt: TGTGCCAGCAGCCCGCGGACAGTTAATGAGCAGTTCTTC; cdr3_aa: CASSPRTVNEQFF
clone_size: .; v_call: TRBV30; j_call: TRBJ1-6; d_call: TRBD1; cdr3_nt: TGTGCCTGGGGGACAGGGGATTCACCCCTCCACTTT; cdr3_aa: CAWGTGDSPLHF
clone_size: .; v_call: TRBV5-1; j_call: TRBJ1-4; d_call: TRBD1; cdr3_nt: TGCGCCAGCAGCTCCGACAGGGGTACTAATGAAAAACTGTTTTTT; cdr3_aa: CASSSDRGTNEKLFF
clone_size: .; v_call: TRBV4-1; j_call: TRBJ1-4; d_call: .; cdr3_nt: TGCGCCAGCAGCCAAACAGGGCTAAGAAAACTGTTTTTT; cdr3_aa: CASSQTGLRKLFF
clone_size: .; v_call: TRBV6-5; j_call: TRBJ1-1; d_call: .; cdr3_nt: TGTGCCAGCAGGGGCGCGGGCCGGAACACTGAAGCTTTCTTT; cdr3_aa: CASRGAGRNTEAFF
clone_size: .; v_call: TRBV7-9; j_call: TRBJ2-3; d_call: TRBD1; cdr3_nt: TGTGCCAGCAGCTTATGGGGGACAGGGGGCTGGACAGATACGCAGTATTTT; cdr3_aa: CASSLWGTGGWTDTQYF
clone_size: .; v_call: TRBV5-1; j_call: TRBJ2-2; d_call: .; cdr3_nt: TGCGCCAGCAGCTCGTCTGCGAACACCGGGGAGCTGTTTTTT; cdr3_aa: CASSSSANTGELFF
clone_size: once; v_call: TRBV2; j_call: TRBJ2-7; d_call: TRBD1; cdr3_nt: TGTGCCAGCAGTGCGGCGGGGACAGGGGAATACCTGAAGCAGTACTTC; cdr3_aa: CASSAAGTGEYLKQYF
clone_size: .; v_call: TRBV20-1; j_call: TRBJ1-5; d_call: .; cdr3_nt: TGCAGTGTCATGCGGGGTGGGCCCCAGCATTTT; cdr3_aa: CSVMRGGPQHF
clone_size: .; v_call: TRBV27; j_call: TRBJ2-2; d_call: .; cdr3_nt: TGTGCCAGCAGTCCCCGGGTTGGCGGGGAGCTGTTTTTT; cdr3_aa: CASSPRVGGELFF
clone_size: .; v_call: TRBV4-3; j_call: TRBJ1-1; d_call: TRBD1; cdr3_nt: TGCGCCAGCAGCCAAACACTACAGGGGGCGGTGAACACTGAAGCTTTCTTT; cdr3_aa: CASSQTLQGAVNTEAFF
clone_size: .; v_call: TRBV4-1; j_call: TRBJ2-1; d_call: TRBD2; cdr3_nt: TGCGCCAGCAGCCCCTTAGCGGGAGGGAACAATGAGCAGTTCTTC; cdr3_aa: CASSPLAGGNNEQFF
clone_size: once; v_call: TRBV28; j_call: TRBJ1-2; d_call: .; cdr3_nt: TGTGCCAGCAGTACCCGTGTAGCTCGAGGAGCATATGGCTACACCTTC; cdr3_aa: CASSTRVARGAYGYTF
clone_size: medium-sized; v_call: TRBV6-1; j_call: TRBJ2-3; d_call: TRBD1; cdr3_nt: TGTGCCAGCAGTGATCTGACAGGGAGCACAGATACGCAGTATTTT; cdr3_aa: CASSDLTGSTDTQYF
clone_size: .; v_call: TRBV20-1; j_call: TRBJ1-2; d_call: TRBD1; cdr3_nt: TGCAGTGCTAGTACCAGGGGGAAAGGCGGCTACACCTTC; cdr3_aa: CSASTRGKGGYTF
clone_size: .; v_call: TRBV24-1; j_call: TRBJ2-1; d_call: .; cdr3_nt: TGTGCCACCAGTCTTGGGCAGACAGGCTCCTACAATGAGCAGTTCTTC; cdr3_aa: CATSLGQTGSYNEQFF
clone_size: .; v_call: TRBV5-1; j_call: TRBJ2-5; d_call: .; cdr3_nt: TGCGCCAGCAGCTCTCAAGAGACCCAGTACTTC; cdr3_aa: CASSSQETQYF
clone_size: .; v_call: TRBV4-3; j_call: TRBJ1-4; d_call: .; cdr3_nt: TGCGCCAGCAGCCAAGGAAACCGGGACACCGAACTGTTTTTT; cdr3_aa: CASSQGNRDTELFF
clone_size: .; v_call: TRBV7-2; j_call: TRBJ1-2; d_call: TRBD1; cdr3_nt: TGTGCCAGCAGCTCCTTAAGGGGGACAGGGGAGGGCTACACCTTC; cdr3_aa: CASSSLRGTGEGYTF